Here is one TCR beta chain with its context. This CDR3 has 11 amino acids. V trimming: 6 bases; J trimming: 7 bases; junction bases outside the gene matches: 1. Germline V gives CDR1 SQVTM, CDR2 ANQGSEA. This sample is part of a study of cytomegalovirus exposure and HLA in healthy donors. PCR used 60 Vbeta primers and 13 Jbeta primers. The assay was immunoSEQ multiplex PCR, and TCRdb's table has in-frame clones only and misses some. This sample carries about 170,000 clones, roughly 80% of them seen once, and the ten largest clones take less than 2.5%. The sample taken for sequencing was PBMCs. V is TRBV29-1 and J is TRBJ1-2; 11 bases fit TRBD1. The sequence was collected from a male donor in good health and CMV-seronegative. CDR3 region: CSVGTGGGYTF. The CDR3 DNA sequence: TGCAGCGTAGGGACAGGGGGTGGCTACACCTTC. The full variable domain, with the rest looked up from reference TRBV29-1 and TRBJ1-2, is SAVISQKPSRDICQRGTSLTIQCQVDSQVTMMFWYRQQPGQSLTLIATANQGSEATYESGFVIDKFPISRPNLTFSTLTVSNMSPEDSSIYLCSVGTGGGYTFGSGTRLTVV.